The TCR beta chain described here comes from a study of T cells after yellow fever vaccination. This clonotype was found many times. What it binds is not known. Study-level points and caveats: Weaker, the secondary response had a peak occurring faster, on day 5 versus 15. Shared CD4/CD8 clonotypes were a small share, likely from convergent recombination.

Via MiXCR, TCRdb re-called the 5' RACE reads, giving one row per CDR3 protein. The repertoire holds 70,000 to 80,000 distinct CDR3 sequences, with about 7.2% as singletons. This TCR was sampled from a man younger than 35 who received the YFV17D yellow fever vaccine. The source material was CD8+ T cells sorted from PBMCs, sampled 10 days after the first yellow fever vaccination.

CDR3 region: CASSQVGGQETQYF. The CDR3 region has the DNA TGTGCCAGCAGCCAAGTTGGCGGGCAAGAGACCCAGTACTTC. The chain uses TRBV4-2 and TRBJ2-5; maybe TRBD2 (5 bases). The CDR3 has 14 amino acids. Trimming shortened V by 1 base and J by 2 bases, and 8 bases separated the two germline ends. Germline-derived CDR1 and CDR2 are LGHNA and YNFKEQ.